The 29 T cell receptor beta chains below all came from one sample that was sequenced in a study of identifying expanded T cells in peripheral blood. TCRdb's table, derived via immunoSEQ multiplex PCR, lists solely in-frame clones and lacks some. The sample lists around 85,000 clones, around 90% occurring once. The sequenced sample was blood. These receptors came from a person aged 18 to 75 in good health.

V usage is TRBV6-5 and J usage is TRBJ1-1, with D uncertain. V lost 6 bases to trimming and J lost 4 bases, with 9 bases between them. This CDR3 is built from 12 residues. Germline CDR1 is MNHEY and CDR2 is SVGAGI. CDR3 sequence: CASSGVGTEAFF. The CDR3, as DNA: TGTGCCAGCAGCGGGGTGGGCACTGAAGCTTTCTTT.

This clone was found once. The V gene is TRBV10-3, the J gene TRBJ2-7; D gene uncertain. The length of the CDR3 is 11 residues. The V gene's germline CDR1 is ENHRY and CDR2 SYGVKD. Deletions cut 8 bases from V and 4 bases from J, with 9 bases between. The CDR3 sequence: CAIGTVYEQYF. The CDR3, as DNA: TGTGCCATCGGAACAGTATACGAGCAGTACTTC.

The chain recombines TRBV5-1 with TRBJ2-1; no clear D gene. Germline V lookup: CDR1 SGHRS, CDR2 YFSETQ. V was pared by 0 bases and J by 8 bases, with 3 bases between. The CDR3 has 11 amino acids. CDR3 DNA: TGCGCCAGCAGCTTGGCCGATGAGCAGTTCTTC. It specifies CASSLADEQFF.

The count of this clone is one. The V call is TRBV27, the J call TRBJ1-1; D is unclear. V was shortened by 5 bases and J by 8 bases, with 12 bases between the two germline ends. Germline V gene lookup returns CDR1 MNHEY and CDR2 SMNVEV (reference sequence). CDR3 size: 12 residues. CDR3 sequence (DNA): TGTGCCAGCAGTGGGTCCACCAAAGAAGCTTTCTTT. Encoded protein: CASSGSTKEAFF.

The rearrangement joins TRBV19 to TRBJ2-7; TRBD1 matches at 9 bases. This CDR3 comprises 16 residues. The J segment lost 1 base and the V segment lost 5 bases, leaving 9 bases of the junction unmatched. The germline V gene has CDR1 LNHDA and CDR2 SQIVND (reference sequence). This CDR3 is CASSAGAGTGSYEQYF. As DNA, the CDR3 is TGTGCCAGTAGTGCCGGAGCCGGGACAGGGTCCTACGAGCAGTACTTC.

The rearrangement joins TRBV2 to TRBJ2-1; 10 nucleotides line up with TRBD1. Losses at the gene ends were 8 bases for V and 9 bases for J; bases not matched to a gene: 7. The V gene's germline CDR1 is SNHLY and CDR2 FYNNEI. CDR3 length: 13 residues. The CDR3 coding sequence is TGTGCCAGCGGGACAGGGGTGCGAGGTGAGCAGTTCTTC. Translating gives CASGTGVRGEQFF.

This clone showed up just a few times. The chain carries TRBV2 and TRBJ1-1; 8 nucleotides line up with TRBD1. From germline, CDR1 is SNHLY and CDR2 FYNNEI. This CDR3 is built from 14 residues. Trimming at V came to 3 bases and at J to 1 base, leaving 1 base not matched to a gene. The CDR3 loop reads CASSEDRANTEAFF. The CDR3 DNA follows: TGTGCCAGCAGTGAGGACAGGGCGAACACTGAAGCTTTCTTT. The full variable domain, in which reference TRBV2 and TRBJ1-1 provide the parts outside the CDR3, is EPEVTQTPSHQVTQMGQEVILRCVPISNHLYFYWYRQILGQKVEFLVSFYNNEISEKSEIFDDQFSVERPDGSNFTLKIRSTKLEDSAMYFCASSEDRANTEAFFGQGTRLTVV.

The chain couples TRBV11-2 to TRBJ1-2, with D maybe TRBD1 (5 bases). In germline, CDR1 is SGHAT, CDR2 FQNNGV. The V gene lost 4 bases and the J gene lost 8 bases, with 8 bases spanning the gap. This CDR3 contains 11 residues. The CDR3 nucleotides are TGTGCCAGCAGCTCGACAGAGGGCTACACCTTC. This sequence encodes CASSSTEGYTF.

The V and J genes are TRBV25-1 and TRBJ1-2; D is unresolved. V lost 5 bases and J lost 5, with 12 bases in between. Per germline, CDR1 MGHDK and CDR2 SYGVNS. CDR3 length: 13 residues. The CDR3 is CASSLYSGYGYTF. The DNA for the CDR3 is TGTGCCAGCAGTCTTTATTCCGGGTATGGCTACACCTTC.

The chain is built from TRBV10-2 and TRBJ2-3, with a weak D call TRBD2 (5 bases). The germline V and J ends were trimmed by 7 bases and 0 bases, with 14 bases remaining between them. This CDR3 is 15 amino acids long. Germline lookup yields CDR1 WSHSY and CDR2 SAAADI. The chain's CDR3 is CASKGLSTSTDTQYF. CDR3 DNA sequence: TGCGCCAGCAAAGGACTGTCGACCAGCACAGATACGCAGTATTTT.

The rearrangement links TRBV4-3 to TRBJ1-2; 7 bases line up with TRBD1. V was pared by 4 bases and J by 0 bases, with 5 bases of the junction left unmatched. The germline V gene encodes CDR1 LGHNA and CDR2 YSLEER. The CDR3 is 15 amino acids. CDR3 loop: CASSLGDSTNYGYTF. CDR3 sequence (DNA): TGCGCCAGCAGCCTTGGGGACAGCACTAACTATGGCTACACCTTC.

The chain is built from TRBV29-1 and TRBJ2-5, with D tentatively TRBD1 (7 bases). Germline V gene data show CDR1 as SQVTM and CDR2 as ANQGSEA. Trimming took 7 bases from V and 2 from J, leaving 20 bases between them. The length of the CDR3 is 15 residues. The CDR3 DNA reads as TGCAGCGCAGGAACAGGGGAGGTTCGGCAAGAGACCCAGTACTTC. Its translation: CSAGTGEVRQETQYF.

The V gene is TRBV9, the J gene TRBJ2-2; D might be TRBD1 (6 bases). The length of the CDR3 is 13 residues. The germline V gene has CDR1 SGDLS and CDR2 YYNGEE. Trimming removed 6 bases at V and 4 bases at J, with 10 bases between. The DNA for the CDR3 is TGTGCCAGCACAGGGGTGGGCACCGGGGAGCTGTTTTTT. Residues: CASTGVGTGELFF.

The chain has TRBV7-9 and TRBJ2-5; D remains unclear. Germline CDR1 reads SEHNR; CDR2 reads FQNEAQ (reference sequence). CDR3 length: 13 amino acids. V was clipped by 2 bases and J by 2 bases, with 6 bases between them. CDR3 sequence: CASSLPLQETQYF. In DNA form, the CDR3 reads TGTGCCAGCAGCTTACCGCTACAAGAGACCCAGTACTTC.

The CDR3 loop reads CAWGTGGIFAGELFF. CDR3 nucleotide sequence: TGTGCCTGGGGGACAGGGGGTATTTTCGCCGGGGAGCTGTTTTTT. The chain has TRBV30 and TRBJ2-2; 11 bases map to TRBD1. Germline CDR1 is GTSNPN and CDR2 is SVGIG (reference sequence). V was clipped by 5 bases and J by 6 bases; unmatched bases: 8. The CDR3 covers 15 residues.

V is TRBV5-4 and J is TRBJ1-3; 12 nucleotides line up with TRBD1. CDR1 is SGHNT, CDR2 YYREEE, per germline (reference sequence). V shed 3 bases, J shed 5 bases, and the junction held 12 bases outside the gene matches. The CDR3 extends over 18 amino acids. CDR3 sequence: CASSSGTGGVGGRNTIYF. CDR3 in DNA: TGTGCCAGCAGCTCCGGGACAGGGGGCGTAGGGGGCCGAAACACCATATATTTT.

V and J are TRBV6-6 and TRBJ1-2; 7 nucleotides match TRBD1. The CDR3 length is 14 residues. Trimming cost V 5 bases and J 11 bases; bases outside gene matches: 14. Germline lookup yields CDR1 MNHNY and CDR2 SVGAGI (reference sequence). The CDR3 sequence: CASSPLFGQVAYTF. The CDR3 DNA reads as TGTGCCAGCAGTCCCCTGTTCGGACAGGTTGCATACACCTTC.

The gene calls are TRBV2 and TRBJ2-7; D is perhaps TRBD1 (6 bases). The germline gives CDR1 SNHLY, CDR2 FYNNEI. The length of the CDR3 is 13 residues. Between the trimmed V and J ends, which lost 7 bases and 2 bases, there was a span of 12 bases. The CDR3 reads CASNGGLTYEQYF. Here the CDR3 DNA reads TGTGCCAGCAATGGGGGCTTGACCTACGAGCAGTACTTC.

The chain employs TRBV30 and TRBJ1-1, with 7 bases lining up with TRBD1. The CDR3 has 12 amino acids. Germline lookup yields CDR1 GTSNPN and CDR2 SVGIG (reference sequence). With V trimmed by 4 bases and J by 10 bases, 9 bases remained unmatched. The CDR3 nucleotides are TGTGCCTGGACCCCGGAGGGGGCACGAGCTTTCTTT. Translation gives CAWTPEGARAFF. Looking up the rest from reference TRBV30 and TRBJ1-1 gives the full variable domain: SQTIHQWPATLVQPVGSPLSLECTVEGTSNPNLYWYRQAAGRGLQLLFYSVGIGQISSEVPQNLSASRPQDRQFILSSKKLLLSDSGFYLCAWTPEGARAFFGQGTRLTVV.

In DNA, the CDR3 is TGTGCCTCGCACAGGGGCTGGGTGGGGTCACCCCTCCACTTT. Amino acid sequence: CASHRGWVGSPLHF. V usage is TRBV30 and J usage is TRBJ1-6; 7 bases are a match to TRBD1. V was clipped by 7 bases and J by 10 bases; unmatched bases: 13. The germline gives CDR1 GTSNPN, CDR2 SVGIG (reference sequence). CDR3 length: 14 amino acids.

The CDR3 nucleotides are TGTGCCAGCAGCAACATCTGGCACACCATATATTTT. Translation: CASSNIWHTIYF. The J gene is TRBJ1-3, the V gene TRBV21-1; the D call of TRBD1 is as the table states it, not checked on the DNA. TRBV21-1 is given as a pseudogene. This CDR3 has 12 residues.

J is TRBJ1-2 and V is TRBV7-9, with TRBD1 as a possible D gene (5 bases). Per the germline V gene, CDR1 is SEHNR and CDR2 is FQNEAQ (reference sequence). This CDR3 has 15 amino acids. Deletions cut 1 base from V and 5 bases from J, with 14 bases between. CDR3 sequence: CASSLGAGLRYGYTF. The CDR3 region has the DNA TGTGCCAGCAGCTTAGGTGCAGGGCTGAGGTATGGCTACACCTTC. Together with reference TRBV7-9 and TRBJ1-2, the CDR3 gives the full variable domain: DTGVSQNPRHKITKRGQNVTFRCDPISEHNRLYWYRQTLGQGPEFLTYFQNEAQLEKSRLLSDRFSAERPKGSFSTLEIQRTEQGDSAMYLCASSLGAGLRYGYTFGSGTRLTVV.

This chain connects TRBV2 to TRBJ2-2; D is unresolved. V shed 4 bases and J shed 6 bases, with 15 bases lying between them. Germline V gene lookup returns CDR1 SNHLY and CDR2 FYNNEI. The CDR3 runs 15 residues. The CDR3 bases are TGTGCCAGCAGTGGAACGGCCCTAGGGCCCGGGGAGCTGTTTTTT. Its translation: CASSGTALGPGELFF.

This clone was detected only once. The chain joins TRBV5-6 to TRBJ2-3; possibly TRBD1 for D (5 bases). The CDR3 consists of 12 residues. The V gene's germline CDR1 is SGHDT and CDR2 YYEEEE. Trimming stripped 0 bases from V and 9 bases from J, with 8 bases between. CDR3 sequence reads: CASSLGPGTQYF. CDR3 nucleotide sequence: TGTGCCAGCAGCTTGGGTCCAGGGACGCAGTATTTT.

The rearrangement links TRBV27 to TRBJ2-1; TRBD2 agrees at 8 bases. J was trimmed by 2 bases and V by 6 bases; bases with no gene match: 9. Germline CDR1 and CDR2: MNHEY and SMNVEV (reference sequence). The CDR3 contains 16 residues. The CDR3 coding sequence is TGTGCCAGCAGCCACTCCTTAGCGGGGACCTACAATGAGCAGTTCTTC. It yields the protein CASSHSLAGTYNEQFF.

V usage is TRBV2 and J usage is TRBJ1-3; D is ambiguous. The CDR3 runs 15 residues. In germline, CDR1 is SNHLY, CDR2 FYNNEI. V was cut by 3 bases and J by 4 bases, with 13 bases left in between. CDR3 nucleotide sequence: TGTGCCAGCAGTGAGTTAACGGCGAAAGGAAACACCATATATTTT. Translating it yields CASSELTAKGNTIYF.

This chain joins TRBV11-3 and TRBJ2-1; possibly TRBD1 or TRBD2 for D (5 bases each). Per the germline V gene, CDR1 is SGHNT and CDR2 is YENEEA. V dropped 3 bases and J dropped 10 bases, with 7 bases sitting between them. The CDR3 consists of 11 residues. The CDR3 loop is CASSFEGEQFF. DNA of the CDR3: TGTGCCAGCAGCTTTGAGGGGGAGCAGTTCTTC. Complete variable domain (other parts from reference TRBV11-3 and TRBJ2-1): EAGVVQSPRYKIIEKKQPVAFWCNPISGHNTLYWYLQNLGQGPELLIRYENEEAVDDSQLPKDRFSAERLKGVDSTLKIQPAELGDSAVYLCASSFEGEQFFGPGTRLTVL.

The CDR3, as DNA: TGCGCCAGCAGCCTCTCCAACCAGGAGACATATGGCTACACCTTC. This codes for CASSLSNQETYGYTF. The rearrangement links TRBV4-3 to TRBJ1-2; no clear D. The CDR3 covers 15 residues. The V end was cut by 4 bases, the J end by 5 bases, with 17 bases between. Germline lookup yields CDR1 LGHNA and CDR2 YSLEER.

The gene calls are TRBV5-6 and TRBJ1-2; D is unresolved. This CDR3 region has 11 residues. Germline V gene lookup returns CDR1 SGHDT and CDR2 YYEEEE. V dropped 0 bases and J dropped 7 bases, with 4 bases sitting between them. This chain's CDR3 is CASSLGLGYTF. The DNA of the CDR3 is TGTGCCAGCAGCTTGGGTCTTGGCTACACCTTC.